The 11 T cell receptor beta chains below come from one sample, sequenced in a study of cytomegalovirus exposure and HLA in healthy donors. The PCR was carried out with 60 Vbeta primers and 13 Jbeta primers. Data came from immunoSEQ multiplex PCR; TCRdb stores just in-frame clones and leaves some out. This repertoire includes fewer than 150,000 clones. The sample consisted of PBMCs. These receptors all stem from a man aged 35 to 55 in good health and CMV-seronegative.

The CDR3, as DNA: TGTGCCAGCAGCCCCGACAGGGGTACCTACAATGAGCAGTTCTTC. It specifies CASSPDRGTYNEQFF. The chain joins TRBV7-9 to TRBJ2-1, with 8 bases that match TRBD1. The germline gives CDR1 SEHNR, CDR2 FQNEAQ (reference sequence). The CDR3 runs to 15 residues. J gave up 2 bases and V 5 bases, and 5 bases lay outside the gene matches.

The V gene is TRBV5-1, the J gene TRBJ1-2, with a possible D match to TRBD1 (5 bases). The CDR3 is 15 amino acids. Trimming removed 4 bases at V and 0 bases at J, with 13 bases between. Germline values: CDR1 SGHRS, CDR2 YFSETQ. The CDR3 sequence is CASSQGGSPNYGYTF. The CDR3 bases are TGCGCCAGCAGCCAGGGAGGAAGCCCTAACTATGGCTACACCTTC.

This sequence joins TRBV15 and TRBJ1-2; 7 bases agree with TRBD1. CDR3 length equals 14 residues. With 5 bases clipped from V and 2 bases from J, the junction kept 5 bases outside the gene matches. Germline V gives CDR1 LNHNV, CDR2 YYDKDF (reference sequence). The CDR3 DNA reads as TGTGCCACCAGCGTAGGGGGCTTGAACTATGGCTACACCTTC. Translating gives CATSVGGLNYGYTF.

This chain links TRBV7-3 with TRBJ1-1; TRBD1 might be the D (6 bases). Per the germline V gene, CDR1 is SGHTA and CDR2 is FQGTGA. The germline V and J ends were trimmed by 1 base and 7 bases, with 7 bases remaining between them. The CDR3 covers 12 residues. The chain's CDR3 is CASSLRGGEAFF. CDR3 nucleotide sequence: TGTGCCAGCAGCTTAAGAGGGGGTGAAGCTTTCTTT.

The chain couples TRBV4-3 to TRBJ2-2; 8 bases are a match to TRBD1. V trimming: 1 base; J trimming: 7 bases; junction bases outside the gene matches: 5. Germline CDR1 reads LGHNA; CDR2 reads YSLEER. The length of the CDR3 is 15 residues. This CDR3 is CASSQGRGLGGELFF. Written as DNA, the CDR3 is TGCGCCAGCAGCCAAGGCAGGGGGCTGGGCGGGGAGCTGTTTTTT.

The chain recombines TRBV1 with TRBJ2-7; whether TRBD1, the table's D call, matches the DNA was not checked. TRBV1 is an annotated pseudogene. This CDR3 spans 16 amino acids. Here the CDR3 reads CTSSLPRTGLIYEQYF. Written as DNA, the CDR3 is TGCACCAGCAGCCTTCCACGGACAGGTCTTATCTACGAGCAGTACTTC.

The gene calls are TRBV7-2 and TRBJ2-1; 10 bases fit TRBD2. The J segment lost 6 bases and the V segment lost 7 bases, leaving 6 bases of the junction unmatched. The length of the CDR3 is 14 residues. CDR1 and CDR2 from the germline V gene are SGHTA and FQGNSA. In DNA form, the CDR3 reads TGTGCCAGCACCCTACTAGCGGGGAGCAATGAGCAGTTCTTC. This sequence encodes CASTLLAGSNEQFF.

The chain links TRBV5-1 to TRBJ1-1; 9 bases are shared with TRBD1. The V gene end was trimmed by 3 bases and the J gene end by 1 base; junction bases not matched to a gene: 1. Germline V CDR1 and CDR2: SGHRS, YFSETQ. The CDR3 extends over 14 amino acids. CDR3 amino acids: CASSSGQGNTEAFF. In nucleotides, the CDR3 is TGCGCCAGCAGCTCGGGACAGGGGAACACTGAAGCTTTCTTT.

The rearrangement uses TRBV5-1 and TRBJ2-3; tentatively, D is TRBD1 (5 bases). The V end was cut by 0 bases, the J end by 2 bases, with 7 bases between. Germline values: CDR1 SGHRS, CDR2 YFSETQ. This CDR3 spans 14 amino acids. CDR3 sequence reads: CASSLGQPTDTQYF. The CDR3 nucleotides are TGCGCCAGCAGCTTGGGACAGCCCACAGATACGCAGTATTTT.

The gene calls are TRBV4-1 and TRBJ2-7, with D perhaps matching TRBD1 (5 bases). Deletions cut 4 bases from V and 7 bases from J, with 11 bases between. This CDR3 has 12 residues. Germline assignment: CDR1 MGHRA and CDR2 YSYEKL. The CDR3 here is CASSPPGREQYF. CDR3 bases: TGCGCCAGCAGCCCCCCAGGGCGGGAGCAGTACTTC.

V usage is TRBV5-1 and J usage is TRBJ2-1, with 9 bases fitting TRBD2. Trimming at V came to 0 bases and at J to 10 bases, leaving 8 bases not matched to a gene. This CDR3 is built from 15 residues. CDR1 is SGHRS and CDR2 is YFSETQ in the germline V gene. The CDR3 region has the DNA TGCGCCAGCAGCTTGGTAAGCGGGGGGCTCCAGGAGCAGTTCTTC. This translates into CASSLVSGGLQEQFF.